This T cell receptor beta chain derives from a study of control samples from healthy donors and cancer patients. Only in-frame clones appear in the TCRdb table, and some are missing; sequencing was by immunoSEQ multiplex PCR. The repertoire holds roughly 450,000 clones, with 80% to 95% as singletons. Trimming removed 5 bases from V and 4 bases from J, with 20 bases in between. Germline V gene sequence: CDR1 SGHTA, CDR2 FQGNSA. The CDR3 covers 16 residues. The sequence was obtained from a middle-aged man with head and neck cancer. The sequenced sample was PBMCs. The chain links TRBV7-2 to TRBJ2-5; D perhaps matches TRBD1 (6 bases). The CDR3 reads CASSPTGTIWGETQYF. CDR3 DNA: TGTGCCAGCAGCCCCACCGGGACAATTTGGGGAGAGACCCAGTACTTC.